The TCR beta chain under discussion was sequenced for a study of T cell responses to AZD1222 COVID-19 vaccine. On this clone: Its antigen remains unknown.

Germline values: CDR1 MNHEY, CDR2 SVGAGI. The CDR3 spans 14 residues. The V and J ends lost 3 bases and 3 bases respectively, with 11 bases between them. Profiling relied on immunoSEQ multiplex PCR, and the TCRdb table lists in-frame clones only, not all of them. Seen here are about 84,000 clones, 80% to 90% observed once, and the top ten hold roughly a tenth. Study observations and caveats: There were mostly white British donors and more females than males, and clonal diversity was possibly underestimated. All repertoire sampling was performed exclusively after the peak T cell response. At 160-218 and 743-854, vaccine-associated CD4 TCRs were dominant, and they spanned spike.

The rearrangement uses TRBV6-5 and TRBJ1-1, with a weak D call TRBD1 (5 bases). This sequence was found in an adult who received the AZD1222 COVID-19 vaccine. The sample here was peripheral blood, taken 28 days after the second AZD1222 dose. The CDR3 is CASSYGGGDTEAFF. The CDR3 bases are TGTGCCAGCAGTTATGGGGGAGGGGACACTGAAGCTTTCTTT.